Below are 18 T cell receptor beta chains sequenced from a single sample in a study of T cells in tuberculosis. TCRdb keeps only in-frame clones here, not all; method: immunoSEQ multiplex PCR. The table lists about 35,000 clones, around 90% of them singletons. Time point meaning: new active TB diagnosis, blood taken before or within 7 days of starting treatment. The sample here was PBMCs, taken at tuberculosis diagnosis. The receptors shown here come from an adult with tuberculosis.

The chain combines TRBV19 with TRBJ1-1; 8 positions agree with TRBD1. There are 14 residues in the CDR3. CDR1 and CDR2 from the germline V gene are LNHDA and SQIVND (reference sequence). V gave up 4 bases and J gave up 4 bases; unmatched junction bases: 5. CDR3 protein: CASSTLTGGTEAFF. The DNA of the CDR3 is TGTGCCAGTAGTACCCTAACAGGGGGCACTGAAGCTTTCTTT.

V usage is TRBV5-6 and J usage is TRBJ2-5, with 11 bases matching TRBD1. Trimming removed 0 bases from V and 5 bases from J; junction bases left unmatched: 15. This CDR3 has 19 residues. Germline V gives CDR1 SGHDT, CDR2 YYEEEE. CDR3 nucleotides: TGTGCCAGCAGCTTGGAGTGGACAGGGGGCGATTATCCGAGTGAGACCCAGTACTTC. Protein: CASSLEWTGGDYPSETQYF.

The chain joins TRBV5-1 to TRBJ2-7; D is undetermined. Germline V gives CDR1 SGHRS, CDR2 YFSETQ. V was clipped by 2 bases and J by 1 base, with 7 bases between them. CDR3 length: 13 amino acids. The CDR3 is CASSLDKSYEQYF. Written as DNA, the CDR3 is TGCGCCAGCAGCTTAGACAAGTCCTACGAGCAGTACTTC.

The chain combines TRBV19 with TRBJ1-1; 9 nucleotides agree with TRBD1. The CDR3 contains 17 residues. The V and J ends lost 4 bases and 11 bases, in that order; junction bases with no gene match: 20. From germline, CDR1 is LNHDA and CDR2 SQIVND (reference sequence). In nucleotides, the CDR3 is TGTGCCAGTAGTACCTGGACAGGGGCTCCAACCCAGCGTCGGGCTTTCTTT. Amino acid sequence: CASSTWTGAPTQRRAFF. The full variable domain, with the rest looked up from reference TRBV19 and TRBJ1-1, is DGGITQSPKYLFRKEGQNVTLSCEQNLNHDAMYWYRQDPGQGLRLIYYSQIVNDFQKGDIAEGYSVSREKKESFPLTVTSAQKNPTAFYLCASSTWTGAPTQRRAFFGQGTRLTVV.

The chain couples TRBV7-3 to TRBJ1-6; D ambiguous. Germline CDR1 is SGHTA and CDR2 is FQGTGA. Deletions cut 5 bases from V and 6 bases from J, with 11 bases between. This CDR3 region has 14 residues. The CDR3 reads CASSADGGNSPLHF. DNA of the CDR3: TGTGCCAGCAGCGCAGACGGCGGTAATTCACCCCTCCACTTT.

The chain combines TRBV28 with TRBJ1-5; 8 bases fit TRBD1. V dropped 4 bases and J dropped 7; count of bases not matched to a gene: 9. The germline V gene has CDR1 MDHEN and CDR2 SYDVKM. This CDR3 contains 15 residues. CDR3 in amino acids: CASSYPDRVKQPQHF. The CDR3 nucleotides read TGTGCCAGCAGTTACCCGGACAGGGTGAAACAGCCCCAGCATTTT.

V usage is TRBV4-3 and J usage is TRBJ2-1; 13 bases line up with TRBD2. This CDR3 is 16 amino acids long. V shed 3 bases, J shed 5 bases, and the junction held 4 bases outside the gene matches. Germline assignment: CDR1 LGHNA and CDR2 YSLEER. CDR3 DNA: TGCGCCAGCAGCCACGCTGGGACTAGCGGGAACAATGAGCAGTTCTTC. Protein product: CASSHAGTSGNNEQFF.

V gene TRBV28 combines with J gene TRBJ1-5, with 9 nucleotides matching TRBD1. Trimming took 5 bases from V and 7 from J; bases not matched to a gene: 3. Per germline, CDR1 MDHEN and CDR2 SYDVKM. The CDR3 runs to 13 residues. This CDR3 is CASSDRGGQPQHF. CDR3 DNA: TGTGCCAGCAGTGACAGGGGGGGACAGCCCCAGCATTTT. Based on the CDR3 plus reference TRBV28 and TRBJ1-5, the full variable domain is DVKVTQSSRYLVKRTGEKVFLECVQDMDHENMFWYRQDPGLGLRLIYFSYDVKMKEKGDIPEGYSVSREKKERFSLILESASTNQTSMYLCASSDRGGQPQHFGDGTRLSIL.

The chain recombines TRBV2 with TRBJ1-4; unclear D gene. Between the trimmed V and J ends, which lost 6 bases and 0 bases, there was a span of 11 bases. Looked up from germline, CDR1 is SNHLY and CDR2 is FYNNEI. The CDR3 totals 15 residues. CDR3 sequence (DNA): TGTGCCAGCAGCTCGAGAAGCCCAACTAATGAAAAACTGTTTTTT. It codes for CASSSRSPTNEKLFF.

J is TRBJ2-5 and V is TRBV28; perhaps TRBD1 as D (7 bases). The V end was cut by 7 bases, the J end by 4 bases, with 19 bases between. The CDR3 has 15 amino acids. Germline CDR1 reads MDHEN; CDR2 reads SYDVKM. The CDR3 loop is CASTTPQGTGETQYF. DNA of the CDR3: TGTGCCAGCACTACCCCACAGGGGACTGGAGAGACCCAGTACTTC.

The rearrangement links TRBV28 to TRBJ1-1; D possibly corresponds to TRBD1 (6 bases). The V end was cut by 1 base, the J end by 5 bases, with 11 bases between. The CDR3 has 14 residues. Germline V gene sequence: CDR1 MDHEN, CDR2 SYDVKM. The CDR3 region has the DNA TGTGCCAGCAGTTTATTAGGGGGATTGACTGAAGCTTTCTTT. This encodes CASSLLGGLTEAFF. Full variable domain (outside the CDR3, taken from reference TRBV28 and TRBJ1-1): DVKVTQSSRYLVKRTGEKVFLECVQDMDHENMFWYRQDPGLGLRLIYFSYDVKMKEKGDIPEGYSVSREKKERFSLILESASTNQTSMYLCASSLLGGLTEAFFGQGTRLTVV.

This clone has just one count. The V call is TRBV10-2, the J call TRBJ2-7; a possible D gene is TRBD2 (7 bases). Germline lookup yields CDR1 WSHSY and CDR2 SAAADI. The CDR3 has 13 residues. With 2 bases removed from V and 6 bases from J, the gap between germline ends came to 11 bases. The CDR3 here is CASSEGGGGEQYF. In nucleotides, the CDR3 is TGCGCCAGCAGTGAGGGGGGGGGCGGCGAGCAGTACTTC.

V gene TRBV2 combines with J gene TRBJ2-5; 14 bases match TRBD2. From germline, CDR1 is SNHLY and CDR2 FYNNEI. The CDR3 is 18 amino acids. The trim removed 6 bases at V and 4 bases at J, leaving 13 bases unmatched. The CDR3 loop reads CASRYLGTSGSVAETQYF. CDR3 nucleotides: TGTGCCAGCAGATACCTTGGGACTAGCGGGAGTGTCGCAGAGACCCAGTACTTC. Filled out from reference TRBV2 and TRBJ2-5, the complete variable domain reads EPEVTQTPSHQVTQMGQEVILRCVPISNHLYFYWYRQILGQKVEFLVSFYNNEISEKSEIFDDQFSVERPDGSNFTLKIRSTKLEDSAMYFCASRYLGTSGSVAETQYFGPGTRLLVL.

CDR3: CASSPQGAGAYEQYF. Written as DNA, the CDR3 is TGTGCCAGCAGTCCCCAGGGGGCGGGAGCCTACGAGCAGTACTTC. V gene TRBV28 combines with J gene TRBJ2-7, with a possible D match to TRBD1 (8 bases). The CDR3 covers 15 residues. Germline V gene sequence: CDR1 MDHEN, CDR2 SYDVKM. Trimming removed 5 bases at V and 2 bases at J, with 16 bases between.

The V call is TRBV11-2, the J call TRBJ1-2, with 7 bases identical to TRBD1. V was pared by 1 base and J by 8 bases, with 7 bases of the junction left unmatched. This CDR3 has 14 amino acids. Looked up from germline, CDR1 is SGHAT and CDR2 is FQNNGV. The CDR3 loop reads CASSLVRQGQGYTF. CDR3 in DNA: TGTGCCAGCAGCTTAGTTCGACAGGGTCAGGGCTACACCTTC.

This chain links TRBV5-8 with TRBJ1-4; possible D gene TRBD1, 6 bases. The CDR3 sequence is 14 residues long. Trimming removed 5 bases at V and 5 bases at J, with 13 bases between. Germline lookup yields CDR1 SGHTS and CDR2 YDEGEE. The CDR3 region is CASRERQENEKLFF. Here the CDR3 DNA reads TGTGCCAGCAGGGAAAGACAGGAGAATGAAAAACTGTTTTTT.

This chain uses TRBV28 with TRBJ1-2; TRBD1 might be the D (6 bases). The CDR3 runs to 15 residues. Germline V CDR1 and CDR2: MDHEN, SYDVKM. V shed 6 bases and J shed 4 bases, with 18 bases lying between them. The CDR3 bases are TGTGCCAGCAGAGATACAGGGACCCAAACCTATGGCTACACCTTC. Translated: CASRDTGTQTYGYTF.

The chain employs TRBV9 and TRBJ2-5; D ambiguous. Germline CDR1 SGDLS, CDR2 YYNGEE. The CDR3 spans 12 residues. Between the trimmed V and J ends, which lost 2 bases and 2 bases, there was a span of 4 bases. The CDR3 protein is CASSVEQETQYF. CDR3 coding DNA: TGTGCCAGCAGCGTGGAGCAAGAGACCCAGTACTTC.